Included here is one TCR beta chain sequence, with context. The data are from a study of PD-1 blockade in classical Hodgkin lymphoma. Every patient had relapsed following autologous stem cell transplantation, and cohorts differed in brentuximab vedotin exposure. Libraries were prepared by immunoSEQ multiplex PCR; TCRdb keeps only in-frame clonotypes and omits some of them. Of just over 35,000 clones in the sample, 69% are singletons; the top ten hold around an eighth. The sample was peripheral blood mononuclear cells (PBMCs), taken before the second cycle of nivolumab. The clonotype comes from a human donor with classical Hodgkin lymphoma.

The CDR3 spells CASRKDSLTRDTQYF. The CDR3 nucleotides are TGCGCCAGCAGAAAGGACAGCCTTACTCGAGATACGCAGTATTTT. The gene calls are TRBV5-1 and TRBJ2-3, with a possible D match to TRBD1 (6 bases). Germline loops: CDR1 SGHRS, CDR2 YFSETQ. V lost 5 bases to trimming and J lost 5 bases, with 18 bases between them. The length of the CDR3 is 15 residues.